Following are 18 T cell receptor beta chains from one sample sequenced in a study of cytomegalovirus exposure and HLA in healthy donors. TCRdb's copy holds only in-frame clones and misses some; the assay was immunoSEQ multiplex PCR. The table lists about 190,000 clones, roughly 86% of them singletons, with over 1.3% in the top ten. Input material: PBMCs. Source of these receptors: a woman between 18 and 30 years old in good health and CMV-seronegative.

CDR3 amino acids: CASSLSTDTQYF. In nucleotides, the CDR3 is TGTGCCAGTAGTCTTAGCACAGATACGCAGTATTTT. The rearrangement links TRBV19 to TRBJ2-3, with D hard to call. V lost 5 bases and J 0 bases, leaving 3 bases between the germline ends. The CDR3 totals 12 residues. Germline V gene data show CDR1 as LNHDA and CDR2 as SQIVND (reference sequence).

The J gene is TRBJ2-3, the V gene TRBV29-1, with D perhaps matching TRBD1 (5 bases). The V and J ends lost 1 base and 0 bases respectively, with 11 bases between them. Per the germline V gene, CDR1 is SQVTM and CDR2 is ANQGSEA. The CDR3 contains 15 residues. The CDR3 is CSVEGDRSSTDTQYF. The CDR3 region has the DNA TGCAGCGTTGAAGGTGACAGATCTAGCACAGATACGCAGTATTTT.

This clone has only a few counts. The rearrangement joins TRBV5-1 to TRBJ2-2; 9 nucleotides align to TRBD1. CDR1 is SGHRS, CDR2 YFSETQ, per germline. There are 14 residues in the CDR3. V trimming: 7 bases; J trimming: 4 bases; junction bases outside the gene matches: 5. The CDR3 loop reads CASVQGAGTGELFF. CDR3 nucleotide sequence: TGCGCCAGCGTACAGGGGGCCGGCACCGGGGAGCTGTTTTTT.

The CDR3 region is CASSLVQGSTEAFF. The CDR3 DNA sequence: TGTGCCAGCAGCTTAGTGCAGGGTAGCACTGAAGCTTTCTTT. The chain joins TRBV7-9 to TRBJ1-1, with D possibly being TRBD1 (5 bases). V lost 1 base, J lost 4 bases, and 10 bases lay in between. CDR1 and CDR2 from the germline V gene are SEHNR and FQNEAQ (reference sequence). The CDR3 is made up of 14 amino acids. The full variable domain, in which reference TRBV7-9 and TRBJ1-1 provide the parts outside the CDR3, is DTGVSQNPRHKITKRGQNVTFRCDPISEHNRLYWYRQTLGQGPEFLTYFQNEAQLEKSRLLSDRFSAERPKGSFSTLEIQRTEQGDSAMYLCASSLVQGSTEAFFGQGTRLTVV.

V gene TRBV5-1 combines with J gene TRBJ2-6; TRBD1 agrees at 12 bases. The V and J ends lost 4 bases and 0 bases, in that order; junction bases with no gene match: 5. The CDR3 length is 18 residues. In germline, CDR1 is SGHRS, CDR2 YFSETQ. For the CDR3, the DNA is TGCGCCAGCAGCAGCGGGACAGGGGGCTCCTCTGGGGCCAACGTCCTGACTTTC. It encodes CASSSGTGGSSGANVLTF.

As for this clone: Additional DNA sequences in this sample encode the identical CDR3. The chain's CDR3 is CASSLSRNTEAFF. The CDR3 nucleotides read TGTGCCAGCAGTTTGAGTAGGAACACTGAAGCTTTCTTT. The rearrangement joins TRBV27 to TRBJ1-1; no clear D. Germline V gives CDR1 MNHEY, CDR2 SMNVEV (reference sequence). Between the trimmed V and J ends, which lost 3 bases and 1 base, there was a span of 6 bases. This CDR3 spans 13 amino acids.

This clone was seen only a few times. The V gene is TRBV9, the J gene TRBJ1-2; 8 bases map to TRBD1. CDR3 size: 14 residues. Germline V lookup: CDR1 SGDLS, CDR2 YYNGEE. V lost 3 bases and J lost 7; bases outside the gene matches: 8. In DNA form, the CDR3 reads TGTGCCAGCAGCGCAAGGACAGGGAATTCTGGCTACACCTTC. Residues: CASSARTGNSGYTF.

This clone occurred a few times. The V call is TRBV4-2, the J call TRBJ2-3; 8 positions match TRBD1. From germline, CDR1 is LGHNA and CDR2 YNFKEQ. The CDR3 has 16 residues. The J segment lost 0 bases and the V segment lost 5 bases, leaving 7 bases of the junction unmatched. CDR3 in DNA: TGTGCCAGCAGCGGGAGACAGGGGACTAGCACAGATACGCAGTATTTT. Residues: CASSGRQGTSTDTQYF.

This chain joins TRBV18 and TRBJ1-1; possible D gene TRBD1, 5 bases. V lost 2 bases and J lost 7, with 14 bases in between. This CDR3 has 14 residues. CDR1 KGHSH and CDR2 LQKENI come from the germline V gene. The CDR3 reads CASSPSTGPFEAFF. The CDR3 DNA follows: TGTGCCAGCTCACCATCCACAGGCCCTTTTGAAGCTTTCTTT.

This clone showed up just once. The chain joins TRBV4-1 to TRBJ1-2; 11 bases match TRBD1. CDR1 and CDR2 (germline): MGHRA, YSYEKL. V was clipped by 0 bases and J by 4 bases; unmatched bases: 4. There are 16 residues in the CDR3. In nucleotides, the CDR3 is TGCGCCAGCAGCCAAGATTCGGGACAGGGGGTCTATGGCTACACCTTC. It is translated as CASSQDSGQGVYGYTF.

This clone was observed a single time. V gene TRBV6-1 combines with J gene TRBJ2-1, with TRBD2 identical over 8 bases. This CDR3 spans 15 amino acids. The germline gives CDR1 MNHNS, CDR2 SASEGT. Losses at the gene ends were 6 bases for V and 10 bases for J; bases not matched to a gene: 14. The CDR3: CASRVTRLAGWEQFF. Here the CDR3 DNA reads TGTGCCAGCAGAGTTACACGATTAGCGGGATGGGAGCAGTTCTTC.

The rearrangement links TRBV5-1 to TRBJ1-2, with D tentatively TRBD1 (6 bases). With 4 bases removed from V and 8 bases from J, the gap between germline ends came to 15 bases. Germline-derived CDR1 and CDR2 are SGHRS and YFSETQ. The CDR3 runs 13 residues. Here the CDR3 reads CASSRDTQGGYTF. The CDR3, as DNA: TGCGCCAGCAGCCGCGACACCCAGGGGGGCTACACCTTC.

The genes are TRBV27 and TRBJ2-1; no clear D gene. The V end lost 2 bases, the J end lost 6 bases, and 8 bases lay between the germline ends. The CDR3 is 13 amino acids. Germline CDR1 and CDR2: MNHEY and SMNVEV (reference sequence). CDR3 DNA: TGTGCCAGCAGTTTAATAGTCTTCAATGAGCAGTTCTTC. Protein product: CASSLIVFNEQFF.

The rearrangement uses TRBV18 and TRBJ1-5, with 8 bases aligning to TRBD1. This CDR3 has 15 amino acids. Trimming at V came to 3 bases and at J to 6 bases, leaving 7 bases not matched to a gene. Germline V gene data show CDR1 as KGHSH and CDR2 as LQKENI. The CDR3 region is CASSPGQEVVQPQHF. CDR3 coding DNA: TGTGCCAGCTCACCGGGACAGGAGGTCGTTCAGCCCCAGCATTTT.

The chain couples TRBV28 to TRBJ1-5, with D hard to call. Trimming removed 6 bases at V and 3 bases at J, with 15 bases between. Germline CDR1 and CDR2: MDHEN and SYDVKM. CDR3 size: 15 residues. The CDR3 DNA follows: TGTGCCAGCAGCTTTAGTGGCAGGTACAATCAGCCCCAGCATTTT. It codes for CASSFSGRYNQPQHF.

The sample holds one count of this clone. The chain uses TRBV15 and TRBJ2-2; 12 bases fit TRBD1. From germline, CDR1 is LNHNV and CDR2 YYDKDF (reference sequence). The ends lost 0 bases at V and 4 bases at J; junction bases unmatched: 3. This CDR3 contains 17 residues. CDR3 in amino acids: CATSRDRDRGPTGELFF. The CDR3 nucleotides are TGTGCCACCAGCAGAGACCGGGACAGGGGGCCCACCGGGGAGCTGTTTTTT.

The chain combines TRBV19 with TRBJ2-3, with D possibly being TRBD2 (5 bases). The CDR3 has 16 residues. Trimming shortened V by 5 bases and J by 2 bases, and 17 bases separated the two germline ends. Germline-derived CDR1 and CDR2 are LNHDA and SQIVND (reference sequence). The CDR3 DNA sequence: TGTGCCAGTAGTGCTATAGCGCACGTAGTCACAGATACGCAGTATTTT. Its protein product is CASSAIAHVVTDTQYF.

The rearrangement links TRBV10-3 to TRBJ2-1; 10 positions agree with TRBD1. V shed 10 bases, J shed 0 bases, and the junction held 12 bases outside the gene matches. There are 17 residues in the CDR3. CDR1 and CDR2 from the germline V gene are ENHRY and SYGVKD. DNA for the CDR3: TGTGCCAGTAGCCGGGACAGGGGTTTTGGCTCCTACAATGAGCAGTTCTTC. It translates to CASSRDRGFGSYNEQFF.